This T cell receptor (beta chain) originates from a study of shared clonotypes between healthy human individuals. Measured with immunoSEQ multiplex PCR; TCRdb has only the in-frame clones, and not every one. The repertoire holds about 500,000 clones, with roughly three quarters as singletons. Germline CDR1 and CDR2: SQVTM and ANQGSEA. The CDR3 is made up of 11 amino acids. Details on this clone: A read error is likely here: a far larger clone is one base away. The same CDR3 is also encoded by other DNA sequences in this sample.

The V and J genes are TRBV29-1 and TRBJ2-7; a possible D gene is TRBD2 (5 bases). This receptor was identified in a woman aged 35 to 49 in good health. Some clones in this sample may be carry-over from other donors' samples. The sequencing input was PBMCs. CDR3 sequence: CSVEGSYEQYF. The CDR3 DNA reads TGTAGCGTTGAGGGCTCCTACGAGCAGTACTTC.